This T cell receptor beta chain appears in the sequencing data of a study of blood T cell repertoires in COVID-19. Study details: Samples of COVID-19 (acute and convalescent) were obtained from the United States, Italy and Spain. Sample material is recorded as cDNA or gDNA derived from T cells, B-cell-depleted T cells, or PBMCs.

The CDR3 spans 15 residues. V lost 0 bases and J 0 bases, leaving 9 bases between the germline ends. The germline V gene encodes CDR1 SGDLS and CDR2 YYNGEE. Methods used by the authors: How many nucleated cells were present was estimated from reference gene primer amplification. Data came from immunoSEQ multiplex PCR; TCRdb stores just in-frame clones and leaves some out. V and J calls and clone size are given by that table; D and trimming were obtained from the DNA. The data contain 200,000 to 250,000 clones, around 84% of them singletons. The source is a woman older than 75 with active or convalescent COVID-19. The genes are TRBV9 and TRBJ1-1; D possibly corresponds to TRBD1 (6 bases). The sequenced material came from peripheral blood. CDR3 in DNA: TGTGCCAGCAGCGTAGGCGACAGGCTGAACACTGAAGCTTTCTTT. Encoded protein: CASSVGDRLNTEAFF. Filled out from reference TRBV9 and TRBJ1-1, the complete variable domain reads DSGVTQTPKHLITATGQRVTLRCSPRSGDLSVYWYQQSLDQGLQFLIQYYNGEERAKGNILERFSAQQFPDLHSELNLSSLELGDSALYFCASSVGDRLNTEAFFGQGTRLTVV.